Below are 9 T cell receptor beta chains sequenced from a single sample in a study of molecular identifiers for immune sequencing clone quantification (dated by TCRdb to the late 2010s). The receptor library was made with PCR. This sample was sequenced with an Illumina HiSeq 4000. The public sequencing data were trimmed at Q25 with fastp and processed into clonotypes with MiXCR by TCRdb, which kept only in-frame beta chains. Every CDR3 protein is listed once, alongside the most common genes and DNA of its rows. Here the sample has 60,000 to 70,000 distinct CDR3 sequences; 15% to 20% occur a single time. Around 1.5% of the sample rests with the top ten. The sample taken for sequencing was naive CD8+ T cells from blood, with Jurkat cell RNA spiked in. The cell subset or site label corresponds to: FACS-sorted CD8+CD4-CCR7+CD45RA+ naive T cells. The receptors shown here come from a human donor in good health. Some libraries in this study had Jurkat cell RNA spiked in.

The sample holds many counts of this clonotype. This chain uses TRBV3-1 with TRBJ2-6; no definite D call. There are 21 residues in the CDR3. The germline V gene encodes CDR1 LGHDT and CDR2 YNNKEL (reference sequence). V was shortened by 0 bases and J by 0 bases, with 21 bases between the two germline ends. The CDR3 DNA follows: TGTGCCAGCAGCCAAGATCGGACCACCGGGCCAGAGTTCTCTGGGGCCAACGTCCTGACTTTC. The encoded protein is CASSQDRTTGPEFSGANVLTF.

Notes on this clonotype: A much larger clone is a single base away; this may be a read error. This chain connects TRBV19 to TRBJ2-7; 10 nucleotides line up with TRBD1. The germline V gene has CDR1 LNHDA and CDR2 SQIVND (reference sequence). The CDR3 contains 17 residues. V was clipped by 0 bases and J by 6 bases; unmatched bases: 11. The CDR3 region has the DNA TGTGCCAGTAGTATAGATCCCATCGGGACAGGGGTCGGCGAGCAGTACTTC. Translated, it gives CASSIDPIGTGVGEQYF.

This clonotype occurred once. This chain uses TRBV21-1 with TRBJ2-4; the D call in the table, TRBD1, was not verified against the DNA. TRBV21-1 is classified as a pseudogene. This CDR3 region has 16 residues. This CDR3 is CASSKDRELTKTIQYF. DNA for the CDR3: TGTGCCAGCAGCAAGGACAGGGAGCTAACCAAAACCATTCAGTACTTC.

The J gene is TRBJ2-1, the V gene TRBV7-9; possibly TRBD1 for D (6 bases). The CDR3 totals 16 residues. V gave up 5 bases and J gave up 6 bases, with 20 bases separating them. Looked up from germline, CDR1 is SEHNR and CDR2 is FQNEAQ (reference sequence). The CDR3 loop is CASSPDQGPWGNEQFF. CDR3 DNA: TGTGCCAGCAGCCCGGACCAGGGGCCGTGGGGCAATGAGCAGTTCTTC.

A word on this clonotype: One junction end disagrees with the germline gene, perhaps due to a read error. The V gene is TRBV7-9, the J gene TRBJ2-1, with no clear D. There are 13 residues in the CDR3. Germline lookup yields CDR1 SEHNR and CDR2 FQNEAQ (reference sequence). The chain's CDR3 is CASSLPSYNGQFF. CDR3 in DNA: TGTGCCAGCAGCCTACCTTCCTACAATGGGCAGTTCTTC.

A remark on this clonotype: The junction departs from the called germline gene at one end, perhaps through a read error. The chain uses TRBV15 and TRBJ2-3; D not certain. This CDR3 has 16 amino acids. CDR1 and CDR2 from the germline V gene are LNHNV and YYDKDF (reference sequence). CDR3 loop: CATSHPRSLGTDAQYF. CDR3 bases: TGTGCCACCAGCCACCCCAGGAGCCTAGGCACAGATGCGCAGTATTTT.

Regarding this clonotype: A clone one base away is much larger, so this may be a read error. This rearrangement joins TRBV18 to TRBJ2-7; TRBD1 is a possible D gene (6 bases). The germline V gene encodes CDR1 KGHSH and CDR2 LQKENI. The CDR3 spans 13 residues. The CDR3 DNA follows: TGTGCCAGCCCACCAGCCAGGGGAAACGAGCAGTACTTC. Translation gives CASPPARGNEQYF.

In this sample, this clonotype turned up many times. J is TRBJ2-1 and V is TRBV29-1; 11 bases map to TRBD2. The CDR3 totals 16 residues. Germline lookup yields CDR1 SQVTM and CDR2 ANQGSEA. V trimming: 6 bases; J trimming: 3 bases; junction bases outside the gene matches: 10. Here the CDR3 DNA reads TGCAGCGTCCTCGAGGCCGGACTAGCGGGCTACAATGAGCAGTTCTTC. Protein: CSVLEAGLAGYNEQFF.

This clonotype was found many times. This sequence joins TRBV12-3 or TRBV12-4 and TRBJ2-4, with TRBD2 as a possible D gene (6 bases). This CDR3 region has 14 residues. Trimming took 6 bases from V and 7 from J, leaving 16 bases between them. This CDR3 is CASSLGTAVNIQYF. The CDR3 coding sequence is TGTGCCAGCAGCCTTGGGACTGCGGTGAACATTCAGTACTTC.